This TCR beta chain was captured by sequencing in a study of OX40 agonist ivuxolimab in advanced cancers. Whole-study findings and limits: Relative to CD4+ cells, CD8+ T cells on average had more expanded clones. Blood T cells, both CD4+ and CD8+, expanded clonally by week 6 at 0.1 to 3.0 mg/kg.

The germline V gene encodes CDR1 SGHDN and CDR2 FVKESK. This CDR3 is 15 amino acids long. With 0 bases removed from V and 4 bases from J, the gap between germline ends came to 12 bases. About this clone itself: Its antigen is undetermined.

Method: immunoSEQ multiplex PCR; TCRdb's copy keeps in-frame clones and lacks some. Of roughly 81,000 clones in the sample, 88% are singletons; the top ten hold less than 0.6%. This chain uses TRBV14 with TRBJ2-5; unclear D gene. The receptor's source is an adult with an advanced solid tumor such as melanoma, head and neck, liver or kidney cancer. This specimen was CD4+ or CD8+ T cells sorted from blood, taken in a trial of the OX40 agonist ivuxolimab. CDR3 bases: TGTGCCAGCAGCCAAGAATTGGGTTACCGAGAGACCCAGTACTTC. The encoded protein is CASSQELGYRETQYF.